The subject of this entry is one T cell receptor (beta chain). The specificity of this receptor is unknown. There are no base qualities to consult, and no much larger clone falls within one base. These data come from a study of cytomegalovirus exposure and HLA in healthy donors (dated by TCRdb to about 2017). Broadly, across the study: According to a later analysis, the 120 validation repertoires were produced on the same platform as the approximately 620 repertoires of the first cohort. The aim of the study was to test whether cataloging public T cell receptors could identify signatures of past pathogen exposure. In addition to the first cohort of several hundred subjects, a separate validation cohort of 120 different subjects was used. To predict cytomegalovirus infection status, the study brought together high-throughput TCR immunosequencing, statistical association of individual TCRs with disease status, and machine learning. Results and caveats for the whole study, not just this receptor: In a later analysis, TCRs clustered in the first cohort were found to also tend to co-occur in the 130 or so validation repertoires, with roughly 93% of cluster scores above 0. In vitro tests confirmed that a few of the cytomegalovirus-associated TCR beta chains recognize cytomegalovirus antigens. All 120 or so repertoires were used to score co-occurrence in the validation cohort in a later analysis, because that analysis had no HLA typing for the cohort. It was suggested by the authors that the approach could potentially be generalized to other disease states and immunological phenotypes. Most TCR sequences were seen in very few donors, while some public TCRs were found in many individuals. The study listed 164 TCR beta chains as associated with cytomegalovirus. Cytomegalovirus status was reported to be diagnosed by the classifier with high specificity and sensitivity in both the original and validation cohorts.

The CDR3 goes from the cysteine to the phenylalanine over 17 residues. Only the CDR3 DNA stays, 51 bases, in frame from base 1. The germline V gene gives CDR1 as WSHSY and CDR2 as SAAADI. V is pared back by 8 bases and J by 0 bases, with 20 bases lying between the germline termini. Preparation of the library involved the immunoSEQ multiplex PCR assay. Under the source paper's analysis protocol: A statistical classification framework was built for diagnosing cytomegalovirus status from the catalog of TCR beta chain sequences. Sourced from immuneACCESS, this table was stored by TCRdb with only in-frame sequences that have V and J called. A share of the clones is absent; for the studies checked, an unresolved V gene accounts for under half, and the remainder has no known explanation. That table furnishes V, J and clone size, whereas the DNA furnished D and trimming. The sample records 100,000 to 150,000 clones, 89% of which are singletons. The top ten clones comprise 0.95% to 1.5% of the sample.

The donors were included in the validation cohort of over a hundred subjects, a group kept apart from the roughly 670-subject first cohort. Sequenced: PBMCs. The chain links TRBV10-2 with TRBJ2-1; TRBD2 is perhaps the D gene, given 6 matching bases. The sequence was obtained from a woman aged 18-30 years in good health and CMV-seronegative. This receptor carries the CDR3 CASLQGEWGDSYNEQFF. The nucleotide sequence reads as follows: TGCGCCAGCCTACAAGGGGAGTGGGGGGACTCCTACAATGAGCAGTTCTTC.